The rows below give T cell receptor beta chains drawn from one sample of a study of tumor-infiltrating lymphocytes in oesophageal squamous cell carcinoma. TCRdb re-called the PCR reads with MiXCR, one entry per CDR3 protein. Among 20,000 to 25,000 distinct CDR3 sequences listed, 35% to 40% were seen once. Sample: esophageal tumor tissue. Receptors were obtained from a male donor with esophageal squamous cell carcinoma. Each CDR3 is given with its conserved first and last residue. Each record gives: J gene, CDR3 length, clone size, V gene, D gene, CDR3 DNA, CDR3 protein. A D gene is named only where the DNA matches it firmly. The size entry is marked missing in some rows and otherwise reads once, few, many or a size class.

j_call: TRBJ2-7
cdr3_length: 15
clone_size: few
v_call: TRBV4-1
d_call: NA
cdr3_nt: TGCGCCAGCAGCCAAGTTACGGGGCCGGCCTACGAGCAGTACTTC
cdr3_aa: CASSQVTGPAYEQYF

j_call: TRBJ1-5
cdr3_length: 12
clone_size: many
v_call: TRBV6-1
d_call: NA
cdr3_nt: TGTGCCAGCTGGGGGGGGCGTCAGCCCCAGCATTTT
cdr3_aa: CASWGGRQPQHF

j_call: TRBJ2-7
cdr3_length: 13
clone_size: many
v_call: TRBV5-1
d_call: NA
cdr3_nt: TGCGCCAGCAGCTTGGCGCAGAACAATGAGCAGTACTTC
cdr3_aa: CASSLAQNNEQYF

j_call: TRBJ2-3
cdr3_length: 14
clone_size: many
v_call: TRBV25-1
d_call: TRBD1
cdr3_nt: TGTGCCAGCAGGGGGACAGGGCTGACAGATACGCAGTATTTT
cdr3_aa: CASRGTGLTDTQYF

j_call: TRBJ2-2
cdr3_length: 14
clone_size: many
v_call: TRBV28
d_call: TRBD1
cdr3_nt: TGTGCCAGCAGGACAGGGGGGGGGACCGGGGAGCTGTTTTTT
cdr3_aa: CASRTGGGTGELFF

j_call: TRBJ2-7
cdr3_length: 11
clone_size: many
v_call: TRBV5-1
d_call: NA
cdr3_nt: TGCGCCAGCAGCGGTTTCGACGAGCAGTACTTC
cdr3_aa: CASSGFDEQYF

j_call: TRBJ1-1
cdr3_length: 13
clone_size: NA
v_call: TRBV7-6
d_call: NA
cdr3_nt: TGTGCCAGCAGCTTAGTCCAGGACACTGAAGCTTTCTTT
cdr3_aa: CASSLVQDTEAFF

j_call: TRBJ1-5
cdr3_length: 14
clone_size: many
v_call: TRBV5-4
d_call: NA
cdr3_nt: TGTGCCAGCAGCTTGTGGTCCACTGAACAGCCCCAGCATTTT
cdr3_aa: CASSLWSTEQPQHF

j_call: TRBJ2-5
cdr3_length: 13
clone_size: many
v_call: TRBV5-4
d_call: TRBD1
cdr3_nt: TGCGCCAGCAGCCCCGGACAGGATGAGACCCAGTACTTC
cdr3_aa: CASSPGQDETQYF

j_call: TRBJ2-7
cdr3_length: 23
clone_size: many
v_call: TRBV12-3/TRBV12-4
d_call: TRBD1
cdr3_nt: TGTGCCAGCAGTTCCTCACCGTGGGACAGGGGTTTCCCCCCCCCCGGCCGCCGCTACGAGCAGTACTTC
cdr3_aa: CASSSSPWDRGFPPPGRRYEQYF

j_call: TRBJ2-4
cdr3_length: 13
clone_size: NA
v_call: TRBV14
d_call: TRBD1
cdr3_nt: TGTGCCAGCAGCCGCGTACGGCGACAGGGCCAGTACTTC
cdr3_aa: CASSRVRRQGQYF

j_call: TRBJ2-7
cdr3_length: 14
clone_size: many
v_call: TRBV28
d_call: TRBD1
cdr3_nt: TGTGCCAGCAGTTTATCCGGGACAGGGGCCGAGCAGTACTTC
cdr3_aa: CASSLSGTGAEQYF

j_call: TRBJ2-5
cdr3_length: 15
clone_size: many
v_call: TRBV7-6
d_call: TRBD2
cdr3_nt: TGTGCTAGCAGCCCCCGACTAGCGGGTGTGGAGACCCAGTACTTC
cdr3_aa: CASSPRLAGVETQYF

j_call: TRBJ2-7
cdr3_length: 14
clone_size: NA
v_call: TRBV6-6
d_call: NA
cdr3_nt: TGTGCCAGCAGCTCAACAGGACCATCCTACGAGCAGTACTTC
cdr3_aa: CASSSTGPSYEQYF

j_call: TRBJ2-7
cdr3_length: 13
clone_size: few
v_call: TRBV3-1
d_call: NA
cdr3_nt: TGTGCCAGCAGCCAAGATTTGGGCGCCGAGCAGTACTTC
cdr3_aa: CASSQDLGAEQYF

j_call: TRBJ2-7
cdr3_length: 12
clone_size: NA
v_call: TRBV7-2
d_call: NA
cdr3_nt: TGTGCCAGAACCCCAGGGGCCTACGAGCAGTACTTC
cdr3_aa: CARTPGAYEQYF

j_call: TRBJ2-6
cdr3_length: 17
clone_size: many
v_call: TRBV27
d_call: TRBD1
cdr3_nt: TGTGCCAGCAGGTTATTGGCAGGGGGCCCTGGGGCCAACGTCCTGACTTTC
cdr3_aa: CASRLLAGGPGANVLTF

j_call: TRBJ2-7
cdr3_length: 16
clone_size: NA
v_call: TRBV7-4
d_call: TRBD2
cdr3_nt: TGTGCCAGCAGTCCACAGAGGGCGGGAGGCACAGATACGCAGTACTTC
cdr3_aa: CASSPQRAGGTDTQYF

j_call: TRBJ2-7
cdr3_length: 20
clone_size: NA
v_call: TRBV7-1
d_call: TRBD2
cdr3_nt: TGTGCCAGCAGCATCAACCCCACTACCTCAGGACTAGCGGGGGCCTACGAGCAGTACTTC
cdr3_aa: CASSINPTTSGLAGAYEQYF

j_call: TRBJ2-1
cdr3_length: 13
clone_size: NA
v_call: TRBV11-3
d_call: NA
cdr3_nt: TGTGCCAGCAGCTTAGAGGACTACAATGAGCAGTTCTTC
cdr3_aa: CASSLEDYNEQFF

j_call: TRBJ1-2
cdr3_length: 15
clone_size: many
v_call: TRBV6-6
d_call: NA
cdr3_nt: TGTGCCAGCAGTTACCGCCTCTCCTCTAACTATGGCTACACCTTC
cdr3_aa: CASSYRLSSNYGYTF

j_call: TRBJ2-1
cdr3_length: 16
clone_size: many
v_call: TRBV10-1
d_call: NA
cdr3_nt: TGCGCCAGCAGCTCTGATTTGGGCTCCCTCGGCGGGGAGCAGTTCTTC
cdr3_aa: CASSSDLGSLGGEQFF